What follows are 23 T cell receptor beta chains derived from one specimen sequenced in a study of blood T cell repertoires in COVID-19. Measured with immunoSEQ multiplex PCR; TCRdb has only the in-frame clones, and not every one. The sample holds more than 100,000 clones; 84% are singletons and the top ten take under 4%. Specimen: PBMCs or T cells enriched from blood (not recorded which). These receptors were collected from a woman aged 25 to 45 who had recovered from COVID-19.

The chain has TRBV10-3 and TRBJ1-1; 8 positions agree with TRBD1. J lost 1 base, V lost 6 bases, and 13 bases had no gene match. Germline values: CDR1 ENHRY, CDR2 SYGVKD. This CDR3 contains 17 residues. The DNA for the CDR3 is TGTGCCATCAGGACAACGTTAGGGCAGGGGGCGAACACTGAAGCTTTCTTT. Protein: CAIRTTLGQGANTEAFF.

This chain connects TRBV28 to TRBJ1-2; unclear D gene. Trimming removed 5 bases at V and 2 bases at J, with 6 bases between. Germline V CDR1 and CDR2: MDHEN, SYDVKM. The CDR3 runs to 12 residues. The CDR3 sequence: CASSLENYGYTF. CDR3 DNA sequence: TGTGCCAGCAGTCTAGAGAACTATGGCTACACCTTC.

J is TRBJ2-1 and V is TRBV9; D uncertain. CDR3 length equals 11 residues. Germline-derived CDR1 and CDR2 are SGDLS and YYNGEE. Trimming removed 4 bases from V and 8 bases from J, with 7 bases in between. The CDR3 coding sequence is TGTGCCAGCAGCTCACACCATGAGCAGTTCTTC. This translates into CASSSHHEQFF.

This clone was detected once. The V and J genes are TRBV14 and TRBJ2-1; 9 positions match TRBD2. Germline CDR1 SGHDN, CDR2 FVKESK. V shed 1 base, J shed 7 bases, and the junction held 5 bases outside the gene matches. The CDR3 has 15 amino acids. CDR3: CASSQVFLAGNEQFF. CDR3 bases: TGTGCCAGCAGCCAAGTTTTCCTAGCGGGGAATGAGCAGTTCTTC.

In this sample, this clone turned up once. In nucleotides, the CDR3 is TGTGCCAGCAGCTCGGGCACCGGGACTAGCGGGCCCGCGGGCAATGAGCAGTTCTTC. It translates to CASSSGTGTSGPAGNEQFF. This chain connects TRBV12-1 to TRBJ2-1; the table's D call of TRBD2 was not tested on the DNA. TRBV12-1 is a pseudogene locus. The CDR3 consists of 19 residues.

This chain links TRBV4-3 with TRBJ1-1; the D gene is possibly TRBD1 (5 bases). The CDR3 has 14 amino acids. Trimming left V 0 bases short and J 5 bases short, with 10 bases between. Looked up from germline, CDR1 is LGHNA and CDR2 is YSLEER. CDR3 residues: CASSQDEGRTEAFF. The CDR3 nucleotides are TGCGCCAGCAGCCAAGATGAGGGGAGGACTGAAGCTTTCTTT.

This clone occurred a few times. V is TRBV13 and J is TRBJ2-7; 12 bases align to TRBD2. CDR3 length: 15 residues. The germline V gene encodes CDR1 PRHDT and CDR2 FYEKMQ (reference sequence). The trim removed 3 bases at V and 3 bases at J, leaving 3 bases unmatched. The CDR3 reads CASSLRLAGDYEQYF. The CDR3 DNA reads TGTGCCAGCAGCTTGCGACTAGCGGGAGACTACGAGCAGTACTTC.

The chain recombines TRBV20-1 with TRBJ2-7; 9 bases are shared with TRBD2. With 3 bases clipped from V and 4 bases from J, the junction kept 7 bases outside the gene matches. The CDR3 consists of 14 residues. Germline-derived CDR1 and CDR2 are DFQATT and SNEGSKA (reference sequence). CDR3 nucleotides: TGCAGTGCTAGTATAGCGGGAGCTAGGTACGAGCAGTACTTC. It yields the protein CSASIAGARYEQYF.

This clone was counted a single time. This chain joins TRBV7-2 and TRBJ2-1; 7 nucleotides line up with TRBD2. CDR1 and CDR2 from the germline V gene are SGHTA and FQGNSA. J was trimmed by 1 base and V by 2 bases; bases with no gene match: 5. The CDR3 is made up of 16 amino acids. CDR3 DNA sequence: TGTGCCAGCAGCTTATCTGTGGGAGGGTCCTACAATGAGCAGTTCTTC. Translating it yields CASSLSVGGSYNEQFF.

The chain has TRBV6-2 or TRBV6-3 and TRBJ1-5; D is ambiguous. Trimming removed 6 bases at V and 0 bases at J, with 15 bases between. The CDR3 runs to 16 residues. CDR1 is MNHEY and CDR2 is SVGEGT in the germline V gene. Here the CDR3 DNA reads TGTGCCAGCAGCTCCGACAAACCCTATAGCAATCAGCCCCAGCATTTT. Protein sequence: CASSSDKPYSNQPQHF.

This clone was recorded only once. The rearrangement uses TRBV5-8 and TRBJ2-6; 11 nucleotides line up with TRBD1. The CDR3 is made up of 19 amino acids. J was trimmed by 2 bases and V by 4 bases; bases with no gene match: 11. CDR1 and CDR2 (germline): SGHTS, YDEGEE. The CDR3 region is CASSPPGTGGFAGANVLTF. The CDR3 coding sequence is TGTGCCAGCAGCCCCCCCGGGACAGGGGGGTTCGCTGGGGCCAACGTCCTGACTTTC.

This chain uses TRBV5-1 with TRBJ2-3, with a tentative D call TRBD2 (6 bases). This CDR3 comprises 17 residues. V was trimmed by 1 base and J by 0 bases, leaving 15 bases between them. Looked up from germline, CDR1 is SGHRS and CDR2 is YFSETQ. CDR3 protein: CASSLWGTPTSTDTQYF. DNA for the CDR3: TGCGCCAGCAGCTTGTGGGGGACTCCTACTAGCACAGATACGCAGTATTTT. Using reference TRBV5-1 and TRBJ2-3 for the parts outside the CDR3, the full variable domain is KAGVTQTPRYLIKTRGQQVTLSCSPISGHRSVSWYQQTPGQGLQFLFEYFSETQRNKGNFPGRFSGRQFSNSRSEMNVSTLELGDSALYLCASSLWGTPTSTDTQYFGPGTRLTVL.

This chain uses TRBV10-3 with TRBJ1-4; TRBD1 agrees at 7 bases. Germline V CDR1 and CDR2: ENHRY, SYGVKD. V shed 5 bases and J 8 bases; nucleotides not matched to a gene: 11. This CDR3 has 15 amino acids. The CDR3 sequence is CAISSEGAAKEKLFF. CDR3 DNA sequence: TGTGCCATCAGTAGTGAGGGGGCGGCGAAGGAAAAACTGTTTTTT.

This chain connects TRBV5-4 to TRBJ2-6, with a weak D call TRBD2 (5 bases). V gave up 0 bases and J gave up 3 bases, with 10 bases separating them. CDR1 SGHNT and CDR2 YYREEE come from the germline V gene (reference sequence). This CDR3 region has 16 residues. As DNA, the CDR3 is TGTGCCAGCAGCTTGGCGAGGGTAAATGGGGCCAACGTCCTGACTTTC. It is translated as CASSLARVNGANVLTF.

The chain carries TRBV4-1 and TRBJ1-5, with 8 nucleotides matching TRBD1. This CDR3 has 14 residues. CDR1 is MGHRA and CDR2 is YSYEKL in the germline V gene. Unmatched junction bases numbered 2, after V lost 1 base and J lost 6 bases. CDR3 in amino acids: CASSQGQGTQPQHF. The CDR3 DNA is TGCGCCAGCAGCCAAGGACAGGGGACTCAGCCCCAGCATTTT.

CDR3 protein: CASRRGTAIWNTEAFF. For the CDR3, the DNA is TGTGCCAGCAGACGAGGGACAGCCATCTGGAACACTGAAGCTTTCTTT. V and J are TRBV27 and TRBJ1-1; TRBD1 matches at 7 bases. V trimming: 6 bases; J trimming: 1 base; junction bases outside the gene matches: 11. Germline V CDR1 and CDR2: MNHEY, SMNVEV (reference sequence). The CDR3 spans 16 residues.

CDR3 coding DNA: TGTGCCAGCAGTACAGGATTCCCCTATGGCTACACCTTC. Its protein is CASSTGFPYGYTF. The rearrangement uses TRBV27 and TRBJ1-2; tentatively, D is TRBD1 (5 bases). V lost 5 bases and J lost 4, with 11 bases in between. This CDR3 spans 13 amino acids. Germline V gene lookup returns CDR1 MNHEY and CDR2 SMNVEV (reference sequence).

Only one count was recorded for this clone. The chain combines TRBV9 with TRBJ2-5; 8 positions match TRBD1. CDR3 length equals 15 residues. CDR1 is SGDLS and CDR2 is YYNGEE in the germline V gene. V lost 4 bases to trimming and J lost 5 bases; unmatched junction nucleotides: 10. The CDR3 region has the DNA TGTGCCAGCAGCCCCCGCCCGGACAGGGTGGAGACCCAGTACTTC. It is translated as CASSPRPDRVETQYF.

The genes are TRBV30 and TRBJ2-1, with 7 bases aligning to TRBD2. The germline CDR1 and CDR2 sequences are GTSNPN and SVGIG (reference sequence). The J segment lost 4 bases and the V segment lost 4 bases, leaving 10 bases of the junction unmatched. This CDR3 has 15 amino acids. Written as DNA, the CDR3 is TGTGCCTGGAATCCTCCGGGACTAACTTACAATGAGCAGTTCTTC. The encoded protein is CAWNPPGLTYNEQFF.

The chain combines TRBV3-1 (or the pseudogene TRBV3-2) with TRBJ2-6; D gene unclear. This CDR3 has 16 amino acids. The germline V and J ends were trimmed by 0 bases and 4 bases, with 10 bases remaining between them. Germline V gives CDR1 LGHDT, CDR2 YNNKEL (reference sequence). The CDR3 nucleotides read TGTGCCAGCAGCCAAGATAGTGTCTCCGGGGCCAACGTCCTGACTTTC. Protein product: CASSQDSVSGANVLTF.

The rearrangement links TRBV12-3 or TRBV12-4 to TRBJ2-2; D is possibly TRBD2 (5 bases). This CDR3 has 12 amino acids. V was cut by 7 bases and J by 7 bases, with 10 bases left in between. The CDR3 nucleotides read TGTGCCAGCATCGTGGGAGTCGGGGAGCTGTTTTTT. Translated, it gives CASIVGVGELFF.

This chain uses TRBV7-3 with TRBJ2-1; D is possibly TRBD2 (6 bases). This CDR3 is built from 17 residues. V gave up 0 bases and J gave up 2 bases, with 14 bases separating them. Germline lookup yields CDR1 SGHTA and CDR2 FQGTGA. The chain's CDR3 is CASSLTGLAGPYNEQFF. CDR3 DNA sequence: TGTGCCAGCAGCTTAACGGGGTTGGCGGGACCCTACAATGAGCAGTTCTTC.

This chain connects TRBV7-2 to TRBJ2-1; 8 nucleotides agree with TRBD2. This CDR3 contains 13 residues. Germline-derived CDR1 and CDR2 are SGHTA and FQGNSA. The junction had 4 bases not matched to a gene; V was cut back by 8 bases and J by 4 bases. The CDR3: CASGTRGYNEQFF. Here the CDR3 DNA reads TGTGCCAGCGGGACTAGGGGGTACAATGAGCAGTTCTTC. Drawing the rest from reference TRBV7-2 and TRBJ2-1, the complete variable domain is GAGVSQSPSNKVTEKGKDVELRCDPISGHTALYWYRQSLGQGLEFLIYFQGNSAPDKSGLPSDRFSAERTGGSVSTLTIQRTQQEDSAVYLCASGTRGYNEQFFGPGTRLTVL.